The 23 T cell receptor beta chains presented below share a single source sample, sequenced in a study of T-cell reconstitution after alpha-beta-depleted transplantation in children. Preparation of the TCRbeta library used unique molecular identifiers. TCRdb called the PCR reads again in MiXCR, with one record for every CDR3 protein. The sample records 250,000 to 400,000 distinct CDR3 sequences, more than 20% being singletons. Material: PBMCs, mostly from graft donor cells, obtained 180 days after TCRalphabeta/CD19-depleted stem cell transplant. The receptors here all came from a male patient aged 10 to 17 who had a stem cell transplant for acute lymphoblastic leukemia, so the T cells may come from the graft donor.

The V call is TRBV5-1, the J call TRBJ2-1, with TRBD2 identical over 9 bases. CDR1 is SGHRS, CDR2 YFSETQ, per germline. This CDR3 region has 14 residues. The V segment lost 4 bases and the J segment 7 bases; nucleotides outside the gene matches: 6. CDR3 sequence (DNA): TGCGCCAGCAGCGGGGGACTAGCTAGGAATGAGCAGTTCTTC. Translating it yields CASSGGLARNEQFF. Full variable domain (rest looked up from reference TRBV5-1 and TRBJ2-1): KAGVTQTPRYLIKTRGQQVTLSCSPISGHRSVSWYQQTPGQGLQFLFEYFSETQRNKGNFPGRFSGRQFSNSRSEMNVSTLELGDSALYLCASSGGLARNEQFFGPGTRLTVL.

This clonotype turned up a few times. Here the CDR3 DNA reads TGCGCCAGCAGCTTGTTAGCGGAGCTCACCGGGGAGCTGTTTTTT. Amino acid sequence: CASSLLAELTGELFF. The J gene is TRBJ2-2, the V gene TRBV5-1, with D perhaps matching TRBD2 (6 bases). The V end lost 1 base, the J end lost 4 bases, and 11 bases lay between the germline ends. CDR3 length: 15 amino acids. Germline V CDR1 and CDR2: SGHRS, YFSETQ.

This clonotype has a count of ten or more. The CDR3 reads CASSLAGVNGELFF. CDR3 coding DNA: TGTGCCAGCAGCTTAGCGGGGGTGAACGGGGAGCTGTTTTTT. The chain combines TRBV7-8 with TRBJ2-2; D is possibly TRBD1 or TRBD2 (5 bases each). The V and J ends lost 0 bases and 7 bases respectively, with 9 bases between them. The CDR3 spans 14 residues. CDR1 SGHVS and CDR2 FQNEAQ come from the germline V gene.

The chain has TRBV3-1 and TRBJ2-7; 12 bases are shared with TRBD2. CDR1 is LGHDT, CDR2 YNNKEL, per germline (reference sequence). The junction had 8 bases not matched to a gene; V was cut back by 0 bases and J by 5 bases. CDR3 size: 17 residues. CDR3 sequence reads: CASSQDTLGLAGNEQYF. DNA of the CDR3: TGTGCCAGCAGCCAAGATACCTTAGGACTAGCGGGAAACGAGCAGTACTTC.

This clonotype was recorded many times. This rearrangement joins TRBV12-3 or TRBV12-4 to TRBJ2-2, with TRBD1 matching over 8 bases. CDR3 length: 15 residues. V trimming: 5 bases; J trimming: 1 base; junction bases outside the gene matches: 3. The CDR3, as DNA: TGTGCCAGCAGTCCCGGACAGGGGAACACCGGGGAGCTGTTTTTT. Translation: CASSPGQGNTGELFF.

The J gene is TRBJ2-1, the V gene TRBV7-2; TRBD2 aligns across 13 bases. CDR1 and CDR2 from the germline V gene are SGHTA and FQGNSA. This CDR3 region has 16 residues. V lost 2 bases to trimming and J lost 6 bases; unmatched junction nucleotides: 4. The DNA of the CDR3 is TGTGCCAGCAGCTTACAGACTAGCGGGAGGTTCAATGAGCAGTTCTTC. It specifies CASSLQTSGRFNEQFF.

This clonotype was observed a handful of times. The chain recombines TRBV5-6 with TRBJ2-5; 8 bases are a match to TRBD2. There are 16 residues in the CDR3. Germline V gene sequence: CDR1 SGHDT, CDR2 YYEEEE. V was pared by 4 bases and J by 5 bases, with 13 bases of the junction left unmatched. CDR3: CASSRAGDRFEETQYF. The CDR3 DNA is TGTGCCAGCAGCCGAGCGGGAGACCGTTTTGAGGAGACCCAGTACTTC.

The J gene is TRBJ2-2, the V gene TRBV18, with D maybe TRBD1 (5 bases). Trimming left V 5 bases short and J 1 base short, with 14 bases between. The germline V gene encodes CDR1 KGHSH and CDR2 LQKENI. This CDR3 is built from 16 residues. The CDR3 spells CASSEGASMNTGELFF. The CDR3 DNA reads TGTGCCAGCTCAGAAGGGGCCTCTATGAACACCGGGGAGCTGTTTTTT.

The V and J genes are TRBV10-3 and TRBJ2-7, with D possibly matching TRBD1 (6 bases). The CDR3 sequence is 13 residues long. The germline V gene encodes CDR1 ENHRY and CDR2 SYGVKD. V lost 2 bases and J lost 3, with 8 bases in between. Here the CDR3 reads CAISEAGDYEQYF. In DNA, the CDR3 is TGTGCCATCAGTGAGGCAGGGGACTACGAGCAGTACTTC.

This clonotype was observed many times. The V and J genes are TRBV5-1 and TRBJ2-1; the match to TRBD2 covers 8 bases. The CDR3 length is 13 residues. Germline V gene lookup returns CDR1 SGHRS and CDR2 YFSETQ. V shed 3 bases and J 8 bases; nucleotides not matched to a gene: 4. Written as DNA, the CDR3 is TGCGCCAGCAGCTATAGCGGGACCCATGAGCAGTTCTTC. Translated, it gives CASSYSGTHEQFF.

In this sample, this clonotype turned up a few times. The chain recombines TRBV5-4 with TRBJ2-7; 7 nucleotides match TRBD2. This CDR3 comprises 14 residues. The V segment lost 2 bases and the J segment 5 bases; nucleotides outside the gene matches: 7. The germline V gene has CDR1 SGHNT and CDR2 YYREEE (reference sequence). The DNA of the CDR3 is TGTGCCAGCAGCTTCCCGCGGGAGCCCCACGAGCAGTACTTC. This encodes CASSFPREPHEQYF. The variable domain in full, with the rest retrieved from reference TRBV5-4 and TRBJ2-7, is ETGVTQSPTHLIKTRGQQVTLRCSSQSGHNTVSWYQQALGQGPQFIFQYYREEENGRGNFPPRFSGLQFPNYSSELNVNALELDDSALYLCASSFPREPHEQYFGPGTRLTVT.

The V and J genes are TRBV3-1 and TRBJ2-2; D is uncertain. This CDR3 spans 14 amino acids. V dropped 2 bases and J dropped 1 base, with 5 bases sitting between them. The germline V gene has CDR1 LGHDT and CDR2 YNNKEL (reference sequence). The CDR3 DNA follows: TGTGCCAGCAGCCAATTTGTGAACACCGGGGAGCTGTTTTTT. Protein product: CASSQFVNTGELFF.

The V gene is TRBV6-1, the J gene TRBJ1-5, with a weak D call TRBD1 (5 bases). V was clipped by 6 bases and J by 2 bases, with 14 bases between them. The CDR3 has 15 amino acids. CDR1 is MNHNS, CDR2 SASEGT, per germline. CDR3 coding DNA: TGTGCCAGCAGCCGCGACTACAGGCGCAATCAGCCCCAGCATTTT. Its protein product is CASSRDYRRNQPQHF.

This clonotype came up a few times. The chain carries TRBV5-1 and TRBJ2-1; 11 bases line up with TRBD1. This CDR3 comprises 15 residues. V lost 4 bases, J lost 8 bases, and 8 bases stayed unmatched. CDR1 and CDR2 from the germline V gene are SGHRS and YFSETQ. In nucleotides, the CDR3 is TGCGCCAGCAGCCCGGACAGGGGGCGCCTCGATGAGCAGTTCTTC. It specifies CASSPDRGRLDEQFF.

A few counts support this clonotype. J is TRBJ1-1 and V is TRBV5-1; D unclear. There are 11 residues in the CDR3. Germline CDR1 SGHRS, CDR2 YFSETQ. V dropped 2 bases and J dropped 7 bases, with 6 bases sitting between them. CDR3 nucleotide sequence: TGCGCCAGCAGCTTACAAGATGAAGCTTTCTTT. This translates into CASSLQDEAFF.

The chain is built from TRBV6-2 or TRBV6-3 and TRBJ1-5; the D gene is possibly TRBD1 (6 bases). CDR1 is MNHEY and CDR2 is SVGEGT in the germline V gene. The V end was cut by 5 bases, the J end by 7 bases, with 18 bases between. This CDR3 has 15 residues. The CDR3, as DNA: TGTGCCAGCAGTGGGGGGGGGGCCGCTTGGCAGCCCCAGCATTTT. Translated: CASSGGGAAWQPQHF.

This clonotype has more than one count but fewer than ten. This sequence joins TRBV5-1 and TRBJ1-2, with TRBD1 identical over 7 bases. Germline CDR1 is SGHRS and CDR2 is YFSETQ. Germline trimming cut 4 bases from V and 2 bases from J; bases unmatched to any gene: 5. CDR3 length equals 14 residues. CDR3 coding DNA: TGCGCCAGCAGCCCGGGGACAGACAACTATGGCTACACCTTC. It codes for CASSPGTDNYGYTF.

In its sample, this clonotype was seen a few times. The gene calls are TRBV3-1 and TRBJ2-7; 10 bases align to TRBD2. This CDR3 has 16 amino acids. The ends lost 1 base at V and 7 bases at J; junction bases unmatched: 10. Germline assignment: CDR1 LGHDT and CDR2 YNNKEL (reference sequence). The CDR3 sequence: CASSQVGLAGAREQYF. CDR3 in DNA: TGTGCCAGCAGCCAAGTGGGGCTAGCGGGAGCACGAGAGCAGTACTTC.

The J gene is TRBJ2-5, the V gene TRBV20-1, with D perhaps matching TRBD1 (6 bases). The ends were cut back, 6 bases at V and 1 base at J, with 12 bases in the middle. The CDR3 consists of 13 residues. Germline assignment: CDR1 DFQATT and CDR2 SNEGSKA (reference sequence). CDR3 sequence (DNA): TGCAGTGCAACCGGGACACCCCAAGAGACCCAGTACTTC. Protein sequence: CSATGTPQETQYF.

V gene TRBV9 combines with J gene TRBJ2-6, with a weak D call TRBD2 (6 bases). The CDR3 consists of 15 residues. Germline V CDR1 and CDR2: SGDLS, YYNGEE. Trimming left V 4 bases short and J 4 bases short, with 12 bases between. CDR3 nucleotide sequence: TGTGCCAGCAGCCCGGACGGGAGAGGGGCCAACGTCCTGACTTTC. This translates into CASSPDGRGANVLTF.

There are a few counts of this clonotype. The J gene is TRBJ2-3, the V gene TRBV5-1, with TRBD2 identical over 7 bases. The CDR3 is 16 amino acids. Unmatched junction bases numbered 12, after V lost 6 bases and J lost 2 bases. The germline V gene has CDR1 SGHRS and CDR2 YFSETQ. CDR3 in DNA: TGCGCCAGCAATTTGGCGGGACTACTACTCACAGATACGCAGTATTTT. Protein: CASNLAGLLLTDTQYF. Full variable domain (outside the CDR3, taken from reference TRBV5-1 and TRBJ2-3): KAGVTQTPRYLIKTRGQQVTLSCSPISGHRSVSWYQQTPGQGLQFLFEYFSETQRNKGNFPGRFSGRQFSNSRSEMNVSTLELGDSALYLCASNLAGLLLTDTQYFGPGTRLTVL.

The gene calls are TRBV12-3 or TRBV12-4 and TRBJ2-4; the D gene is possibly TRBD2 (6 bases). CDR3 length: 15 amino acids. V was pared by 5 bases and J by 4 bases, with 15 bases between. CDR3 coding DNA: TGTGCCAGCAGTAAGGAGCGTGGGAGGAAAAACATTCAGTACTTC. Translating it yields CASSKERGRKNIQYF.

This chain uses TRBV28 with TRBJ2-7; TRBD1 aligns across 7 bases. This CDR3 has 16 residues. The germline gives CDR1 MDHEN, CDR2 SYDVKM. V shed 1 base, J shed 6 bases, and the junction held 12 bases outside the gene matches. The DNA for the CDR3 is TGTGCCAGCAGTTTATCCCCGGGACAGTCTCTAAGCGAGCAGTACTTC. Translating it yields CASSLSPGQSLSEQYF. The whole variable domain, filled in from reference TRBV28 and TRBJ2-7, reads DVKVTQSSRYLVKRTGEKVFLECVQDMDHENMFWYRQDPGLGLRLIYFSYDVKMKEKGDIPEGYSVSREKKERFSLILESASTNQTSMYLCASSLSPGQSLSEQYFGPGTRLTVT.